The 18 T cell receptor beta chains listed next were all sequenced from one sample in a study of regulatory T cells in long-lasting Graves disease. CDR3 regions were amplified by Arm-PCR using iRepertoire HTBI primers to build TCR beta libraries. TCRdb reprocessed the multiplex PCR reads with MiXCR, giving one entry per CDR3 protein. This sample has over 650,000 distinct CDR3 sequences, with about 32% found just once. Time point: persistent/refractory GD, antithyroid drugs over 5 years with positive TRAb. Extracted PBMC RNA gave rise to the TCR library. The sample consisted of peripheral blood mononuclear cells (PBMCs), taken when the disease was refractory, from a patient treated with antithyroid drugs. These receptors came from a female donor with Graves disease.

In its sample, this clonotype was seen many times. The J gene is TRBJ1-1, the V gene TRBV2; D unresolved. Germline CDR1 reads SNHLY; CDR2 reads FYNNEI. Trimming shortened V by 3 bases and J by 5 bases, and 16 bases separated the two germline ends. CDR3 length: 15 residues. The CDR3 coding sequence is TGTGCCAGCAGTGAGGTAGGGCGGCTCACTACTGAAGCTTTCTTT. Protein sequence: CASSEVGRLTTEAFF.

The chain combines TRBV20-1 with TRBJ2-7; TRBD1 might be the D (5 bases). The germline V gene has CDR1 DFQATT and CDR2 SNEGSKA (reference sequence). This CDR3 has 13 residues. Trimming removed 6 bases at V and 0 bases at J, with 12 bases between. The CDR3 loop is CSALGRSSYEQYF. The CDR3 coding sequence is TGCAGTGCCCTGGGGCGGAGCTCCTACGAGCAGTACTTC.

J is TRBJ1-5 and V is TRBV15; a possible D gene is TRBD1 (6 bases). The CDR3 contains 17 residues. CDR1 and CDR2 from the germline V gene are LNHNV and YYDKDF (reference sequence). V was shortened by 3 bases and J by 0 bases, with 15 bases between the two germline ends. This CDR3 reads CATSRLGTGYSNQPQHF. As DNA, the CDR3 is TGTGCCACCAGCAGGCTGGGCACAGGGTATAGCAATCAGCCCCAGCATTTT.

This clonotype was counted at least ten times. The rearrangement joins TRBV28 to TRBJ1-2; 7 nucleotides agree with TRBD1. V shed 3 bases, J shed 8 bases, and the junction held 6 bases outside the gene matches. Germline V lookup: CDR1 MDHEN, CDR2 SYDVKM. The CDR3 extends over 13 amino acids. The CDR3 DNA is TGTGCCAGCAGTTTGGACAGGATCGGGGGCTACACCTTC. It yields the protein CASSLDRIGGYTF.

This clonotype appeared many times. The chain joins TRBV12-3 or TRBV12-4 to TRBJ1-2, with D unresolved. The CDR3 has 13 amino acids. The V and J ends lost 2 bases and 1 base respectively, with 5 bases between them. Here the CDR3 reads CASSLRHNYGYTF. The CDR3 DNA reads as TGTGCCAGCAGTTTACGGCATAACTATGGCTACACCTTC.

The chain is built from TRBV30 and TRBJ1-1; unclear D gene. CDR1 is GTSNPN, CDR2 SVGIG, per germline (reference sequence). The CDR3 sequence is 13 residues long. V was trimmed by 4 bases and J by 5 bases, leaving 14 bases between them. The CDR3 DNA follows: TGTGCCTGGAATAAAGAAGGGTGGACTGAAGCTTTCTTT. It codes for CAWNKEGWTEAFF.

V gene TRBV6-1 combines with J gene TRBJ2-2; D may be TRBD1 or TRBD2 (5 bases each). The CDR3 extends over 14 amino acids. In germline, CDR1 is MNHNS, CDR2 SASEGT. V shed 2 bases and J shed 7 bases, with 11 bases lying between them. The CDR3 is CASSESGAGGELFF. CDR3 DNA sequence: TGTGCCAGCAGTGAATCTGGGGCGGGCGGGGAGCTGTTTTTT.

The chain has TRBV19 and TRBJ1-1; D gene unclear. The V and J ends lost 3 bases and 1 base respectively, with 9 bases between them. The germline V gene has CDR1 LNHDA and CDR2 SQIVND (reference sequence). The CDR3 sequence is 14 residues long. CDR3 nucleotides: TGTGCCAGTAGTATGGCCCACGCGAACACTGAAGCTTTCTTT. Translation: CASSMAHANTEAFF. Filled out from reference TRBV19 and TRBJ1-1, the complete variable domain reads DGGITQSPKYLFRKEGQNVTLSCEQNLNHDAMYWYRQDPGQGLRLIYYSQIVNDFQKGDIAEGYSVSREKKESFPLTVTSAQKNPTAFYLCASSMAHANTEAFFGQGTRLTVV.

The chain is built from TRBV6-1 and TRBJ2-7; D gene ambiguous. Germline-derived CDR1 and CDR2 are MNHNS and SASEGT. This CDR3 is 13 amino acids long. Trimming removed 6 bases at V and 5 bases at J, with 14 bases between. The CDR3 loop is CASRPPGRNEQYF. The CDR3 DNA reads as TGTGCCAGCAGGCCCCCCGGACGGAACGAGCAGTACTTC.

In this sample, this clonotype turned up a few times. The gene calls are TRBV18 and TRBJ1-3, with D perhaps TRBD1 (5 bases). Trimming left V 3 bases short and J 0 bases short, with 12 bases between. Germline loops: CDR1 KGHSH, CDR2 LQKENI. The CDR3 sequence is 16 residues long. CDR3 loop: CASSPSRGSSGNTIYF. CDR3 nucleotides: TGTGCCAGCTCACCCTCGAGGGGATCCTCTGGAAACACCATATATTTT.

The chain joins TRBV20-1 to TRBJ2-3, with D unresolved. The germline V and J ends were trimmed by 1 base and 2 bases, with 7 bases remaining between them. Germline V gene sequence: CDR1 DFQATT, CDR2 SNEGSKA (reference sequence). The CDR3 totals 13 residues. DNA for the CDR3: TGCAGTGCTAGAGGGGTCAACACAGATACGCAGTATTTT. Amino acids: CSARGVNTDTQYF.

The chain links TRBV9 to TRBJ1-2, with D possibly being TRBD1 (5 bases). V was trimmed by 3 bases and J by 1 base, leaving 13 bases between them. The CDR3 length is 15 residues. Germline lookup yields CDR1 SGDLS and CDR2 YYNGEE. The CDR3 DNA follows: TGTGCCAGCAGCGCCCGAGCGACAGATAACTATGGCTACACCTTC. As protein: CASSARATDNYGYTF.

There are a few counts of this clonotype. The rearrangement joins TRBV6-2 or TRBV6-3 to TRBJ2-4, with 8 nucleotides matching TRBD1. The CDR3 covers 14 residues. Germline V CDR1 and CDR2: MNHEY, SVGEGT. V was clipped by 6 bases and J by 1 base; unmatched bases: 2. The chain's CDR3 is CASRRTGAKNIQYF. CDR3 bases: TGTGCCAGCAGGAGGACAGGGGCCAAAAACATTCAGTACTTC.

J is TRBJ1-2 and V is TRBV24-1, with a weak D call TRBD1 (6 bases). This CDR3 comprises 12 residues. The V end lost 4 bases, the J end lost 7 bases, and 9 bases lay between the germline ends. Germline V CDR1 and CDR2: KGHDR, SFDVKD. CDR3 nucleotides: TGTGCCACCAGTGAAGGGGGACGTGGCTACACCTTC. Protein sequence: CATSEGGRGYTF.

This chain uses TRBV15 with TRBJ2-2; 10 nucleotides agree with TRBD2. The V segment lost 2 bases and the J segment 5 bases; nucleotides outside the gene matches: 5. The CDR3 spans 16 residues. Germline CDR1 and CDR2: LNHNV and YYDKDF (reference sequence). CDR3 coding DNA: TGTGCCACCAGCAGAACTAGCGGGATTAGTACCGGGGAGCTGTTTTTT. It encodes CATSRTSGISTGELFF.

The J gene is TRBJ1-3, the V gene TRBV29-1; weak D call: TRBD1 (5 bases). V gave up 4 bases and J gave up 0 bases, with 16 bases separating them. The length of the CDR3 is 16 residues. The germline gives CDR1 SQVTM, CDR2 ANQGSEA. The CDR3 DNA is TGCAGCGTTGTCATACAGGAAGCTTTCTCTGGAAACACCATATATTTT. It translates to CSVVIQEAFSGNTIYF.

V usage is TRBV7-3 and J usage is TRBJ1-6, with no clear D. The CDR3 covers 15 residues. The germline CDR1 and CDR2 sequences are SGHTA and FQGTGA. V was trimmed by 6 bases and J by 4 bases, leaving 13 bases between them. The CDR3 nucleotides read TGTGCCAGCAGTGTTGACGGACCATATAATTCACCCCTCCACTTT. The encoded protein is CASSVDGPYNSPLHF.

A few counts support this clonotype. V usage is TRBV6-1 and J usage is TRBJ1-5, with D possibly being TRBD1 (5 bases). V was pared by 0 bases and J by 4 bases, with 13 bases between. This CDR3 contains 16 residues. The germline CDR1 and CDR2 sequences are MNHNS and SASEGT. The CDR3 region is CASSEALDTRNQPQHF. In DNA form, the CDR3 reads TGTGCCAGCAGTGAAGCGCTGGACACAAGAAATCAGCCCCAGCATTTT.